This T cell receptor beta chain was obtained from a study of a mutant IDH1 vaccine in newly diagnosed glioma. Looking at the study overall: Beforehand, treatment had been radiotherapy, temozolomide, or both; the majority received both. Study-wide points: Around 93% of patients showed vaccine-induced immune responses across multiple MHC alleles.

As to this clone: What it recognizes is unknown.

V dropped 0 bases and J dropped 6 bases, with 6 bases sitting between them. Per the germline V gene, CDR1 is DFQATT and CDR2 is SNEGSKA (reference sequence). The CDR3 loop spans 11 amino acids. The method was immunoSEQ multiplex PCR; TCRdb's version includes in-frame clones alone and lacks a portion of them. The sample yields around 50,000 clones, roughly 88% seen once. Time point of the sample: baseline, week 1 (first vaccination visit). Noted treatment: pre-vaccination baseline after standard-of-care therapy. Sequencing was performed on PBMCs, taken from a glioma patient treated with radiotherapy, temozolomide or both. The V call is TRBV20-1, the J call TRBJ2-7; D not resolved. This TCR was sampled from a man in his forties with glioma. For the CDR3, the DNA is TGCAGTGCTAGAGACGGCCCCGAGCAGTACTTC. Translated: CSARDGPEQYF.